The TCR beta chain under discussion was sequenced for a study of blood T cell repertoires in COVID-19. Study background: Sources were T cells, B-cell-depleted T cells, or PBMCs; the material itself was cDNA or gDNA.

Assay used: immunoSEQ multiplex PCR; TCRdb lists only in-frame clones, some missing. The sample holds 90,000 to 110,000 clones; around 80% are singletons and the top ten take approximately 15%. V was pared by 5 bases and J by 5 bases, with 11 bases between. Germline loops: CDR1 SGHTA, CDR2 FQGNSA. The CDR3 has 13 amino acids. This TCR came from a woman older than 75 with acute or convalescent COVID-19. This chain connects TRBV7-2 to TRBJ2-3; a possible D gene is TRBD1 (6 bases). Material for sequencing was peripheral blood. CDR3 loop: CASSRTGLDTQYF. CDR3 bases: TGTGCCAGCAGCCGCACAGGGTTAGATACGCAGTATTTT.